The 27 T cell receptor beta chains below come from one sample, sequenced in a study of T cells after yellow fever vaccination. Via MiXCR, TCRdb re-called the 5' RACE reads, giving one row per CDR3 protein. The sample contains a few hundred thousand distinct CDR3 sequences, about a sixth of which appear only once. The material was PBMCs, obtained less than 6 days after the first yellow fever vaccination. The source of these receptors is a man between 18 and 35 years old who received the YFV17D yellow fever vaccine.

This clonotype has a handful of counts. V is TRBV3-1 and J is TRBJ2-3; D unclear. The CDR3 is made up of 12 amino acids. Per the germline V gene, CDR1 is LGHDT and CDR2 is YNNKEL (reference sequence). V lost 0 bases, J lost 10 bases, and 8 bases lay in between. The CDR3 loop is CASSQEGWAQYF. The CDR3 DNA sequence: TGTGCCAGCAGCCAAGAAGGGTGGGCGCAGTATTTT.

The chain has TRBV7-2 and TRBJ2-3; 11 nucleotides agree with TRBD2. This CDR3 spans 15 amino acids. Unmatched junction bases numbered 2, after V lost 6 bases and J lost 0 bases. Germline V gene data show CDR1 as SGHTA and CDR2 as FQGNSA. This CDR3 is CASRTSGTSTDTQYF. The CDR3 DNA sequence: TGTGCCAGCAGGACTAGCGGGACCAGCACAGATACGCAGTATTTT.

The sample holds a few counts of this clonotype. V and J are TRBV10-3 and TRBJ2-3, with D perhaps matching TRBD1 (6 bases). Germline CDR1 ENHRY, CDR2 SYGVKD. The CDR3 runs 11 residues. The germline V and J ends were trimmed by 11 bases and 2 bases, with 8 bases remaining between them. The CDR3 bases are TGTGCCGCAGGGGTCACAGATACGCAGTATTTT. It codes for CAAGVTDTQYF.

The genes are TRBV5-6 and TRBJ1-2; D call uncertain. V lost 3 bases and J 2 bases, leaving 14 bases between the germline ends. Germline-derived CDR1 and CDR2 are SGHDT and YYEEEE. This CDR3 spans 15 amino acids. In DNA, the CDR3 is TGTGCCAGCAGCTGGATAGGGCGGCCAAACTATGGCTACACCTTC. Amino acid sequence: CASSWIGRPNYGYTF.

V usage is TRBV6-1 and J usage is TRBJ2-7; D ambiguous. Germline assignment: CDR1 MNHNS and CDR2 SASEGT. The CDR3 consists of 14 residues. V lost 5 bases and J lost 3, with 14 bases in between. Here the CDR3 reads CASSPSYGYYEQYF. In DNA form, the CDR3 reads TGTGCCAGCAGTCCGTCATACGGCTACTACGAGCAGTACTTC.

This clonotype has a count of ten or more. The gene calls are TRBV7-3 and TRBJ1-2, with D possibly being TRBD1 (6 bases). CDR3 length equals 14 residues. CDR1 SGHTA and CDR2 FQGTGA come from the germline V gene. Trimming cost V 0 bases and J 8 bases, with 13 bases left between them. CDR3 DNA sequence: TGTGCCAGCAGCTTAACGGGGCCAGGGGAAGGCTACACCTTC. Its translation: CASSLTGPGEGYTF.

This clonotype occurred a few times. The rearrangement joins TRBV4-1 to TRBJ1-5; D not resolved. CDR3 length: 19 residues. V gave up 1 base and J gave up 0 bases, with 19 bases separating them. CDR1 is MGHRA and CDR2 is YSYEKL in the germline V gene. CDR3 sequence reads: CASSQVVTSRADSNQPQHF. The CDR3 DNA follows: TGCGCCAGCAGCCAAGTCGTTACGTCTCGGGCTGATAGCAATCAGCCCCAGCATTTT.

Here the CDR3 DNA reads TGTGCCAGCAGTTATGAGAGGGCGGAAGATACGCAGTATTTT. Its protein product is CASSYERAEDTQYF. This chain links TRBV6-2 or TRBV6-3 with TRBJ2-3; D perhaps matches TRBD2 (5 bases). The CDR3 has 14 amino acids. V shed 3 bases and J shed 5 bases, with 12 bases lying between them. Germline assignment: CDR1 MNHEY and CDR2 SVGEGT.

This chain connects TRBV2 to TRBJ2-5, with unresolved D. The ends were cut back, 7 bases at V and 5 bases at J, with 8 bases in the middle. This CDR3 has 11 residues. Germline-derived CDR1 and CDR2 are SNHLY and FYNNEI. The chain's CDR3 is CASKTAETQYF. CDR3 in DNA: TGTGCCAGCAAAACAGCCGAGACCCAGTACTTC.

The gene calls are TRBV19 and TRBJ1-5; 8 nucleotides agree with TRBD1. After removal of 8 bases from V and 5 bases from J, the junction contained 11 bases not matched to a gene. Germline V gene sequence: CDR1 LNHDA, CDR2 SQIVND (reference sequence). CDR3 length: 15 residues. The CDR3 DNA follows: TGTGCCAGTTCTCAAAGCTCCAGGGGGCATCAGCCCCAGCATTTT. This codes for CASSQSSRGHQPQHF.

This clonotype was observed many times. This chain joins TRBV7-2 and TRBJ1-2; D is unresolved. V gave up 1 base and J gave up 3 bases, with 6 bases separating them. The CDR3 loop spans 13 amino acids. Germline V CDR1 and CDR2: SGHTA, FQGNSA. The CDR3 nucleotides are TGTGCCAGCAGCTTAGGGTTGGACTATGGCTACACCTTC. It is translated as CASSLGLDYGYTF.

The rearrangement links TRBV6-5 to TRBJ2-6; D is ambiguous. CDR3 length: 17 amino acids. In germline, CDR1 is MNHEY, CDR2 SVGAGI. V was cut by 0 bases and J by 1 base, with 10 bases left in between. CDR3 nucleotide sequence: TGTGCCAGCAGTTACTCGGGCCCAATTTCTGGGGCCAACGTCCTGACTTTC. Translated: CASSYSGPISGANVLTF.

This rearrangement joins TRBV10-2 to TRBJ2-5, with D uncertain. In germline, CDR1 is WSHSY, CDR2 SAAADI. V lost 4 bases, J lost 5 bases, and 11 bases lay in between. The CDR3 is made up of 13 amino acids. This chain's CDR3 is CASSAAGWETQYF. The CDR3 DNA reads TGCGCCAGCAGTGCCGCCGGTTGGGAGACCCAGTACTTC.

This clonotype has a count of ten or more. The CDR3 nucleotides read TGCGCCAGCAGCTTAGGACAGGGCGCTGAAGCTTTCTTT. Amino acids: CASSLGQGAEAFF. This rearrangement joins TRBV5-1 to TRBJ1-1; 8 nucleotides line up with TRBD1. CDR1 and CDR2 (germline): SGHRS, YFSETQ. The CDR3 totals 13 residues. Trimming removed 2 bases from V and 6 bases from J; junction bases left unmatched: 3. The whole variable domain, filled in from reference TRBV5-1 and TRBJ1-1, reads KAGVTQTPRYLIKTRGQQVTLSCSPISGHRSVSWYQQTPGQGLQFLFEYFSETQRNKGNFPGRFSGRQFSNSRSEMNVSTLELGDSALYLCASSLGQGAEAFFGQGTRLTVV.

This clonotype came up a few times. This rearrangement joins TRBV3-1 to TRBJ1-4, with TRBD1 identical over 7 bases. CDR1 and CDR2 from the germline V gene are LGHDT and YNNKEL (reference sequence). The junction had 5 bases not matched to a gene; V was cut back by 3 bases and J by 4 bases. The CDR3 covers 15 residues. CDR3 sequence: CASSQTGTLNEKLFF. The CDR3 DNA sequence: TGTGCCAGCAGCCAGACAGGGACCCTTAATGAAAAACTGTTTTTT.

The rearrangement joins TRBV12-3 or TRBV12-4 to TRBJ2-2; 11 bases are shared with TRBD2. CDR3 length: 16 amino acids. Trimming cost V 3 bases and J 4 bases; bases outside gene matches: 4. The CDR3 region has the DNA TGTGCCAGCAGTTTGCTAGCGGGGGGCTTCACCGGGGAGCTGTTTTTT. Residues: CASSLLAGGFTGELFF.

The V gene is TRBV5-1, the J gene TRBJ1-2; maybe TRBD1 (6 bases). Germline V gene data show CDR1 as SGHRS and CDR2 as YFSETQ. The CDR3 loop spans 13 amino acids. V lost 3 bases and J lost 7, with 13 bases in between. CDR3 region: CASSSTGTSGYTF. DNA of the CDR3: TGCGCCAGCAGCTCGACCGGGACAAGTGGCTACACCTTC.

The chain uses TRBV7-9 and TRBJ2-4; D remains ambiguous. The CDR3 is made up of 13 amino acids. Germline V gives CDR1 SEHNR, CDR2 FQNEAQ (reference sequence). Trimming left V 6 bases short and J 3 bases short, with 9 bases between. The CDR3 reads CASSSSGKNIQYF. DNA for the CDR3: TGTGCCAGCAGTTCCAGTGGCAAAAACATTCAGTACTTC.

The CDR3 reads CASSTGGTQYF. The CDR3 bases are TGTGCCAGTAGTACCGGAGGCACGCAGTATTTT. The chain carries TRBV19 and TRBJ2-3, with D perhaps matching TRBD2 (5 bases). Trimming removed 4 bases at V and 9 bases at J, with 8 bases between. CDR1 and CDR2 (germline): LNHDA, SQIVND (reference sequence). The length of the CDR3 is 11 residues. Combining the CDR3 with reference TRBV19 and TRBJ2-3 gives the whole variable domain DGGITQSPKYLFRKEGQNVTLSCEQNLNHDAMYWYRQDPGQGLRLIYYSQIVNDFQKGDIAEGYSVSREKKESFPLTVTSAQKNPTAFYLCASSTGGTQYFGPGTRLTVL.

This clonotype was recorded a few times. The chain uses TRBV3-1 and TRBJ2-7; no definite D call. Trimming removed 0 bases from V and 4 bases from J, with 7 bases in between. This CDR3 contains 13 residues. CDR1 is LGHDT, CDR2 YNNKEL, per germline (reference sequence). CDR3 DNA: TGTGCCAGCAGCCAAGATAAGCTGTACGAGCAGTACTTC. This codes for CASSQDKLYEQYF.

The rearrangement links TRBV6-2 or TRBV6-3 to TRBJ2-7; maybe TRBD2 (6 bases). From germline, CDR1 is MNHEY and CDR2 SVGEGT. This CDR3 is 15 amino acids long. Trimming removed 2 bases from V and 0 bases from J, with 11 bases in between. In DNA, the CDR3 is TGTGCCAGCAGTTACCGGGGGACGAGCTCCTACGAGCAGTACGTC. Its translation: CASSYRGTSSYEQYV.

CDR3 sequence (DNA): TGCAGTGCTGTTCAGACAGGGTCTAGGGTTTACAATGAGCAGTTCTTC. As protein: CSAVQTGSRVYNEQFF. The chain employs TRBV20-1 and TRBJ2-1; 7 positions agree with TRBD1. CDR3 length equals 16 residues. V shed 5 bases and J 4 bases; nucleotides not matched to a gene: 14. The germline V gene encodes CDR1 DFQATT and CDR2 SNEGSKA (reference sequence).

DNA for the CDR3: TGTGCCAGCAGCCAATCCCCGGGACTAGCGGACTACGAGCAGTACTTC. Protein sequence: CASSQSPGLADYEQYF. The rearrangement joins TRBV4-2 to TRBJ2-7, with 11 bases that match TRBD2. This CDR3 contains 16 residues. Germline loops: CDR1 LGHNA, CDR2 YNFKEQ. V gave up 2 bases and J gave up 3 bases; unmatched junction bases: 6.

The CDR3: CASSQDTGAFF. The CDR3 DNA follows: TGTGCCAGCAGCCAGGACACGGGAGCTTTCTTT. The chain joins TRBV7-9 to TRBJ1-1, with a tentative D call TRBD1 (5 bases). V lost 5 bases and J 10 bases, leaving 11 bases between the germline ends. CDR1 is SEHNR, CDR2 FQNEAQ, per germline (reference sequence). This CDR3 is built from 11 residues.

The table lists this clonotype with many counts. The V gene is TRBV5-6, the J gene TRBJ1-4; TRBD1 matches 11 bases. This CDR3 contains 15 residues. The germline V gene has CDR1 SGHDT and CDR2 YYEEEE. V was clipped by 3 bases and J by 2 bases; unmatched bases: 0. As DNA, the CDR3 is TGTGCCAGCAGCTGGACAGGGGGCACTAATGAAAAACTGTTTTTT. Translating gives CASSWTGGTNEKLFF.

The chain carries TRBV6-6 and TRBJ1-2; D not certain. Germline values: CDR1 MNHNY, CDR2 SVGAGI (reference sequence). Trimming pared 4 bases from V and 4 bases from J, leaving 10 bases between. The CDR3 covers 13 residues. For the CDR3, the DNA is TGTGCCAGCAGTTTAGTAATAACCTATGGCTACACCTTC. Translation gives CASSLVITYGYTF.

This clonotype appeared many times. CDR3 sequence reads: CASSQRTEAFF. DNA for the CDR3: TGTGCCAGCAGCCAAAGGACTGAAGCTTTCTTT. V is TRBV7-2 and J is TRBJ1-1; D ambiguous. Germline V gene sequence: CDR1 SGHTA, CDR2 FQGNSA. The CDR3 loop spans 11 amino acids. V lost 5 bases, J lost 5 bases, and 6 bases lay in between. The entire variable domain, with the rest obtained from reference TRBV7-2 and TRBJ1-1, is as follows: GAGVSQSPSNKVTEKGKDVELRCDPISGHTALYWYRQSLGQGLEFLIYFQGNSAPDKSGLPSDRFSAERTGGSVSTLTIQRTQQEDSAVYLCASSQRTEAFFGQGTRLTVV.